Listed below are T cell receptor beta chains from one sample, sequenced in a study of molecular identifiers for immune sequencing clone quantification. Each CDR3 protein is one row after TCRdb ran MiXCR on the PCR reads. This sample yields some 41,000 distinct CDR3 sequences, of which approximately 17% are seen a single time; about 7% belongs to the top ten. Sequencing was performed on naive CD8+ T cells from blood, with Jurkat cell RNA spiked in. All receptors come from a human donor in good health. Some libraries in this study had Jurkat cell RNA spiked in. The CDR3 runs from the conserved cysteine through the conserved F or W. A D gene is named only where the DNA matches it firmly. The size field is filled for only some rows; it gives once, few, many or a size class.

d_gene	j_gene	abundance	v_gene	CDR3nt	CDR3aa
NA	TRBJ1-2	many	TRBV15	TGTGCCACCAGCGAGGCAATTGGGAGTGGCTACACCTTC	CATSEAIGSGYTF
NA	TRBJ2-6	many	TRBV11-2	TGTGCCAGCAGTATAGCATACTCTGGGGCCAACGTCCTGACTTTC	CASSIAYSGANVLTF
NA	TRBJ1-6	NA	TRBV5-4	TGTGCCAGCAGCCTAGTACTCGGGGATTCACCCCTCCACTTT	CASSLVLGDSPLHF
NA	TRBJ2-1	few	TRBV9	TGTGCCAGCAGCGTTATAGGACGAATACTCGATGAGCAGTTCTTC	CASSVIGRILDEQFF
TRBD1	TRBJ2-7	many	TRBV7-9	TGTGCCAGCAGCCCGGACAGGGGCTTATCCTACGAGCAGTACTTC	CASSPDRGLSYEQYF
NA	TRBJ1-1	many	TRBV7-9	TGTGCCAGCAGCAGGGGGGGCACTGAAGCTTTCTTT	CASSRGGTEAFF
NA	TRBJ2-2	many	TRBV7-3	TGTGCCAGCAGCCGAGGAGGAGAAATCGGGGAGCTGTTTTTT	CASSRGGEIGELFF
TRBD2	TRBJ2-1	many	TRBV12-3/TRBV12-4	TGTGCCAGCAGGGATAGCGGGAACCCGAGAACCAATGAGCAGTTCTTC	CASRDSGNPRTNEQFF
TRBD2	TRBJ2-1	many	TRBV7-2	TGTGCCAGCAGCTCGTGGACTAGCGGGAGGGCCGGGGATTACAATGAGCAGTTCTTC	CASSSWTSGRAGDYNEQFF
NA	TRBJ2-7	many	TRBV11-2	TGTGCCAGCAGCTTAGGGGCTAGGGGGAGAGGGACCTACGAGCAGTACTTC	CASSLGARGRGTYEQYF
NA	TRBJ2-7	many	TRBV27	TGTGCCAGCAGTACCCGGCAGGGAGCCTACGAGCAGTACTTC	CASSTRQGAYEQYF
NA	TRBJ2-3	NA	TRBV28	TGTGCCAGCAGTTTAGGGGGAATTCCCTCAGATACGCAGTATTTT	CASSLGGIPSDTQYF
NA	TRBJ2-7	few	TRBV28	TGTGCCAGCAGCCTTCTCACCTACGAGCAGTACTTC	CASSLLTYEQYF
NA	TRBJ2-1	many	TRBV24-1	TGTGCCACCAGTGGGCAGATGGACAATGAGCAGTTCTTC	CATSGQMDNEQFF
NA	TRBJ2-1	many	TRBV9	TGTGCCAGCAGCGTGGGCATGAGCTCCTACAATGAGCAGTTCTTC	CASSVGMSSYNEQFF
TRBD2	TRBJ2-7	few	TRBV9	TGTGCCAGCAGCGCCGGGGGAGGGCCCTCAAACGAGCAGTACTTC	CASSAGGGPSNEQYF
TRBD1	TRBJ1-1	medium-sized	TRBV28	TGTGCCAGCAGTTTTGCTCGGACAGGGGTCCCTGAAGCTTTCTTT	CASSFARTGVPEAFF
TRBD1	TRBJ1-3	few	TRBV4-1	TGCGCCAGCAGCCAAGATGGGACAGGGGCCGACACCATATATTTT	CASSQDGTGADTIYF
TRBD2	TRBJ2-1	NA	TRBV7-3	TGTGCCAGCAGCTTAAGCGGAGCGGGAGGAGGTAATGAGCAGTTCTTC	CASSLSGAGGGNEQFF
NA	TRBJ2-7	many	TRBV6-5	TGTGCCAGCAGCGGCCGGAGCTCCTACGAGCAGTACTTC	CASSGRSSYEQYF
NA	TRBJ1-5	NA	TRBV19	TGTGCCAGTAGGATCGGTGGTAGGAGCAATCAGCCCCAGCATTTT	CASRIGGRSNQPQHF
NA	TRBJ2-3	many	TRBV7-9	TGTGCCAGCTGTAAGGGAGTAAGCACAGATACGCAGTATTTT	CASCKGVSTDTQYF
TRBD1	TRBJ1-5	NA	TRBV6-2/TRBV6-3	TGTGCCGGCAGTTACTCCCGGGACAGGGAATGTAGCAATCAGCCCCAGCATTTT	CAGSYSRDRECSNQPQHF
NA	TRBJ1-5	many	TRBV6-1	TGTGCCAGCAGTGAACCAGAAACCCCGAACAGCAATCAGCCCCAGCATTTT	CASSEPETPNSNQPQHF
NA	TRBJ1-3	few	TRBV10-1	TGCGCCAGCCAGCCCTTCTCTGGAAACACCATATATTTT	CASQPFSGNTIYF
NA	TRBJ2-1	NA	TRBV6-2/TRBV6-3	TGTGCCAGCAGCCCGATGAGGGCCGGGCTGGGAGAGCAGTTCTTC	CASSPMRAGLGEQFF
NA	TRBJ1-2	NA	TRBV11-2	TGTGCCAGCAGCTTAACGGATATAAATGGCTACACCTTC	CASSLTDINGYTF
NA	TRBJ2-1	many	TRBV3-2	TGTGCCAGCAGCCAAGATCCCGCGGAGAGCTCCTACAATGAGCAGTTCTTC	CASSQDPAESSYNEQFF
TRBD2	TRBJ2-3	NA	TRBV15	TGTGCCACCAGCAGGCCTAGCGGGAGGGCCGTAGATACGCAGTATTTT	CATSRPSGRAVDTQYF
NA	TRBJ2-5	many	TRBV7-9	TGTGCCAGCAGCCAAGAGACCCAGTACTTC	CASSQETQYF
TRBD1	TRBJ1-5	NA	TRBV6-2/TRBV6-3	TGTGCCACCATGGACAGGGTTGAAGATCAGCCCCAGCATTTC	CATMDRVEDQPQHF
NA	TRBJ1-2	few	TRBV9	TGTGCCAGCAGCGACTCGACGGACGGGGGCTACACCTTC	CASSDSTDGGYTF
NA	TRBJ2-1	many	TRBV10-1	TGCGCCAGCAGTGAGTACCCTTCGAGCTCCTACAATGAGCAGTTCTTC	CASSEYPSSSYNEQFF
TRBD1	TRBJ2-7	many	TRBV7-8	TGTGCCAGCAGCTTAGCCTCGACAGGGGCCTACGAGCAGTACTTC	CASSLASTGAYEQYF
NA	TRBJ1-6	many	TRBV27	TGTGCCAGCAGTTTATCTGAGAAGCCTAATTCACCCCTCCACTTT	CASSLSEKPNSPLHF
TRBD2	TRBJ2-3	NA	TRBV19	TGTGCCAGTAGCGCCCTACTAGCGGGAGGGCCTGGGACAGATACGCAGTATTTT	CASSALLAGGPGTDTQYF
TRBD2	TRBJ2-7	few	TRBV28	TGTGCCAGCAGCCCATCTAGCGGGAGACCCTACGAGCAGTACTTC	CASSPSSGRPYEQYF
NA	TRBJ2-2	medium-sized	TRBV6-2/TRBV6-3	TGTGCCAGCAGTTACGTAGGAGGGGACACCGGGGAGCTGTTTTTT	CASSYVGGDTGELFF
NA	TRBJ2-1	few	TRBV9	TGTGCCAGCAGCGGGTCGGGAGTCTCCTACAATGAGCAGTTCTTC	CASSGSGVSYNEQFF
TRBD2	TRBJ2-7	few	TRBV9	TGTGCCAGCAGCGCCTCGGGACTAGCGACCTACGAGCAGTACTTC	CASSASGLATYEQYF
NA	TRBJ2-1	many	TRBV7-9	TGTGCCAGCAGCTTAGGAAGGGACAATGAGCAGTTCTTC	CASSLGRDNEQFF
TRBD2	TRBJ2-7	many	TRBV15	TGTGCCACCAGAAAGACTAGCGGGAGGTTTGCCGAGCAGTACTTC	CATRKTSGRFAEQYF
TRBD2	TRBJ2-7	few	TRBV28	TGTGCCAGCAGGGTAAGGGCGGGAGCGTACTACGAGCAGTACTTC	CASRVRAGAYYEQYF
NA	TRBJ2-5	NA	TRBV28	TGTGCCACAGGGGACTTACAGGGCCTCCAAGAGACCCAGTACTTC	CATGDLQGLQETQYF
NA	TRBJ2-7	many	TRBV18	TGTGCCAGCTCACCTAACGAGCACGAGCAGTACTTC	CASSPNEHEQYF
NA	TRBJ1-1	NA	TRBV7-2	TGTGCCAGCAGCCGCCAGTCCACTGAAGCTTTCTTT	CASSRQSTEAFF
NA	TRBJ2-1	NA	TRBV29-1	TGCAGCGTTGGACTGCCTGAGCAGTTCTTC	CSVGLPEQFF
NA	TRBJ2-5	NA	TRBV29-1	TGCAGCGTTGGCTTAGCGGAGAAAGAGACCCAGTACTTC	CSVGLAEKETQYF